This T cell receptor (beta chain) was recovered during a study of beta chain features in type 1 diabetes. Sequenced material consisted of expressed TCRB transcripts (all of the isolated RNA was reverse transcribed). Sequenced by immunoSEQ multiplex PCR; TCRdb stores in-frame clones only, minus some. In the table there are 640,000 or so clones, 10% to 15% of which are singletons. This clone occurred a few times. The antigen is undetermined. General study points: Moderate but significant shortening of TCRB CDR3s was recorded in all four CD4+ subsets from Type 1 diabetes patients. In comparison with healthy donors, patients had naive, central memory and Treg TCRB repertoires that appeared more similar.

Germline CDR1 reads MGHRA; CDR2 reads YSYEKL. With 0 bases removed from V and 4 bases from J, the gap between germline ends came to 12 bases. The CDR3 totals 15 residues. Based on CD45RO/CCR7/CD25/CD127/CD95/CD27, CD4+ regulatory, stem cell-like memory, naive and central memory cells were sorted. The rearrangement joins TRBV4-1 to TRBJ1-2, with TRBD1 as a possible D gene (6 bases). The clonotype originates from a young man with type 1 diabetes. Sequencing was performed on naive CD4+ T cells from blood. The CDR3 loop is CASSQDQGMAYGYTF. CDR3 bases: TGCGCCAGCAGCCAAGACCAGGGGATGGCCTATGGCTACACCTTC.